The text below deals with one T cell receptor (beta chain). The trim removed 6 bases at V and 4 bases at J, leaving 6 bases unmatched. The CDR3 loop spans 14 amino acids. Germline CDR1 reads MRHNA; CDR2 reads SNTAGT. This sample was taken from a study of shared T cell receptors in the human thymus. Using immunoSEQ multiplex PCR, the repertoire was profiled, and TCRdb retains in-frame clones only, with some absent. The sample includes 450,000 to 650,000 clones, roughly 74% seen only once; the top ten take about 0.013%. The same data also contributed to another study, on human thymus T cells. Per that paper: The study used thymus tissue resected during corrective heart surgery.

The TCR sequence derives from a boy in the first two years of life with a congenital heart defect. The sequencing sample was made of thymocytes. The chain uses TRBV6-4 and TRBJ1-1, with 9 bases matching TRBD1. The CDR3 protein is CASRQGQGPTEAFF. The CDR3, as DNA: TGTGCCAGCAGGCAAGGACAGGGGCCCACTGAAGCTTTCTTT.